The T cell receptor (beta chain) under discussion was sequenced for a study of OX40 agonist ivuxolimab in advanced cancers. In the study overall: Patients were treated with ivuxolimab, an agonistic anti-OX40 (CD134) antibody. Points from the study as a whole: What antigens the expanded peripheral T cells recognized was never established.

This clone has more than one count but fewer than ten. Its antigen is not identified. The method was immunoSEQ multiplex PCR; TCRdb's version includes in-frame clones alone and lacks a portion of them. The data hold roughly 80,000 clones, with 85% observed a single time. There are 19 residues in the CDR3. Trimming pared 6 bases from V and 0 bases from J, leaving 21 bases between. Germline CDR1 reads SGHTA; CDR2 reads FQGTGA. Sequenced material: CD4+ or CD8+ T cells sorted from blood, taken in a trial of the OX40 agonist ivuxolimab. This chain links TRBV7-3 with TRBJ2-6, with D perhaps assigned TRBD1 or TRBD2 (5 bases each). The source is an adult with an advanced solid tumor such as melanoma, head and neck, liver or kidney cancer. The CDR3 spells CASRPNKRDGYSGANVLTF. CDR3 sequence (DNA): TGTGCCAGCAGGCCTAATAAACGGGACGGCTACTCTGGGGCCAACGTCCTGACTTTC.